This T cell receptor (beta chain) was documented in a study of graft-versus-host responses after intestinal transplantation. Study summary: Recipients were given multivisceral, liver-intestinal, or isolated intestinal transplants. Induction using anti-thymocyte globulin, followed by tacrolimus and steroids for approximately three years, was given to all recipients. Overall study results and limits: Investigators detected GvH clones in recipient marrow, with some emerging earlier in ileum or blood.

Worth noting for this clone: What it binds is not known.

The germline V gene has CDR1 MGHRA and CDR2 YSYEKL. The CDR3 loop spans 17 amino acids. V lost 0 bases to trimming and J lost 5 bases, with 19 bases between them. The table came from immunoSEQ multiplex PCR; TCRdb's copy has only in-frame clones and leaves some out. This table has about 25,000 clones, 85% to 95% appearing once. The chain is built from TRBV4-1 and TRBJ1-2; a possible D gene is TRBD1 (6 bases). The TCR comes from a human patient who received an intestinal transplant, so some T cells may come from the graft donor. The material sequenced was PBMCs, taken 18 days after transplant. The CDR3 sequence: CASSQEGKDRNFYGYTF. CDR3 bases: TGCGCCAGCAGCCAAGAAGGGAAGGACAGAAACTTTTATGGCTACACCTTC.